The 3 T cell receptor beta chains in this list originate from one sample, sequenced in a study of T cell changes during pregnancy in multiple sclerosis (dated by TCRdb to the late 2010s). The protocol used for the library was the immunoSEQ multiplex PCR assay. TCRdb obtained this table from immuneACCESS and retained in-frame rearrangements with V and J assigned. These tables miss some clones; where compared with another copy, unresolved V genes account for less than half of the shortfall, and the remainder is unexplained. The sample data list about 36,000 clones, and roughly 93% of these were observed just once. Roughly 0.41% of the sample comes from the top ten. Sample: CD4+ T cells from peripheral blood mononuclear cells, taken in the first trimester of pregnancy. All receptors come from a female donor with multiple sclerosis, enrolled in a pregnancy study.

The V gene is TRBV14, the J gene TRBJ2-3, with 7 bases that match TRBD1. Germline CDR1 and CDR2: SGHDN and FVKESK. The CDR3 sequence is 18 residues long. The V and J ends lost 4 bases and 0 bases, in that order; junction bases with no gene match: 13. Here the CDR3 reads CASSRRDRKTASTDTQYF. CDR3 bases: TGTGCCAGCAGCCGCCGGGACAGAAAAACTGCTAGCACAGATACGCAGTATTTT.

The chain combines TRBV20-1 with TRBJ1-1, with unresolved D. Germline-derived CDR1 and CDR2 are DFQATT and SNEGSKA (reference sequence). This CDR3 is 11 amino acids long. Trimming left V 5 bases short and J 11 bases short, with 15 bases between. The CDR3 region is CSAPPTASAFF. The CDR3 bases are TGCAGTGCTCCCCCCACAGCCAGCGCTTTCTTT.

This clone was detected only once. The rearrangement links TRBV6-5 to TRBJ2-7; TRBD1 matches at 10 bases. V shed 2 bases, J shed 2 bases, and the junction held 3 bases outside the gene matches. Germline CDR1 MNHEY, CDR2 SVGAGI. The CDR3 covers 15 residues. For the CDR3, the DNA is TGTGCCAGCAGTTACAGGGACAGGGGTCCCTACGAGCAGTACTTC. It specifies CASSYRDRGPYEQYF.